These 24 T cell receptor beta chains were all obtained from the same sample, sequenced in a study of shared clonotypes between healthy human individuals. Using immunoSEQ multiplex PCR, the repertoire was profiled, and TCRdb retains in-frame clones only, with some absent. This table has hundreds of thousands of clones, more than 70% appearing once. The sample consisted of memory CD4+ T cells sorted from blood. Stated subset: CD45RA-negative fraction. Receptors originate from a young woman in good health.

The chain carries TRBV14 and TRBJ2-2; tentative D call: TRBD2 (5 bases). Trimming took 4 bases from V and 0 from J, leaving 9 bases between them. Germline CDR1 is SGHDN and CDR2 is FVKESK. There are 15 residues in the CDR3. CDR3 protein: CASSPDWANTGELFF. In DNA form, the CDR3 reads TGTGCCAGCAGCCCGGACTGGGCGAACACCGGGGAGCTGTTTTTT.

This sequence joins TRBV5-1 and TRBJ2-1; 8 bases match TRBD2. V lost 7 bases, J lost 2 bases, and 8 bases stayed unmatched. CDR3 length: 15 residues. Germline CDR1 is SGHRS and CDR2 is YFSETQ. DNA for the CDR3: TGCGCCAGCCACAAAGATAGCGGGGCCTACAATGAGCAGTTCTTC. It translates to CASHKDSGAYNEQFF. The full variable domain, with the rest looked up from reference TRBV5-1 and TRBJ2-1, is KAGVTQTPRYLIKTRGQQVTLSCSPISGHRSVSWYQQTPGQGLQFLFEYFSETQRNKGNFPGRFSGRQFSNSRSEMNVSTLELGDSALYLCASHKDSGAYNEQFFGPGTRLTVL.

The rearrangement uses TRBV7-9 and TRBJ2-1; D call uncertain. Trimming shortened V by 8 bases and J by 6 bases, and 17 bases separated the two germline ends. CDR1 SEHNR and CDR2 FQNEAQ come from the germline V gene (reference sequence). CDR3 size: 14 residues. CDR3 bases: TGTGCCAGCGCCACGGCCTTCCTTTTCAATGAGCAGTTCTTC. Translating gives CASATAFLFNEQFF.

This chain uses TRBV7-3 with TRBJ2-7; 7 bases are shared with TRBD2. The CDR3 covers 17 residues. V trimming: 5 bases; J trimming: 2 bases; junction bases outside the gene matches: 15. Germline assignment: CDR1 SGHTA and CDR2 FQGTGA. For the CDR3, the DNA is TGTGCCAGCAGCCCTCACCGACTAGCCGTGGGGACCTACGAGCAGTACTTC. Its translation: CASSPHRLAVGTYEQYF.

The DNA of the CDR3 is TGTGCCAGCAGCTTAACCTTACTAGCCCAACAAGAGACCCAGTACTTC. Translation: CASSLTLLAQQETQYF. The rearrangement joins TRBV7-2 to TRBJ2-5; a weak D match, TRBD2 (6 bases). Trimming took 2 bases from V and 2 from J, leaving 15 bases between them. This CDR3 is 16 amino acids long. CDR1 and CDR2 from the germline V gene are SGHTA and FQGNSA.

The gene calls are TRBV10-2 and TRBJ2-5; D is undetermined. Looked up from germline, CDR1 is WSHSY and CDR2 is SAAADI. The CDR3 has 12 amino acids. With 6 bases removed from V and 2 bases from J, the gap between germline ends came to 7 bases. The DNA of the CDR3 is TGCGCCAGCAGCGTGATTCAAGAGACCCAGTACTTC. Its translation is CASSVIQETQYF.

This chain uses TRBV28 with TRBJ2-7, with 10 bases identical to TRBD2. The CDR3 sequence is 14 residues long. The V segment lost 6 bases and the J segment 2 bases; nucleotides outside the gene matches: 4. The germline V gene encodes CDR1 MDHEN and CDR2 SYDVKM. The CDR3 DNA follows: TGTGCCAGCAGCCCGGGACTAGCGCCCTACGAGCAGTACTTC. This codes for CASSPGLAPYEQYF.

By sample fraction, this clone is medium-sized (0.01 to 0.1%). The chain recombines TRBV7-6 with TRBJ2-1, with TRBD1 matching 12 bases. Trimming removed 3 bases from V and 9 bases from J; junction bases left unmatched: 12. In germline, CDR1 is SGHVS, CDR2 FNYEAQ. The CDR3 has 17 residues. The CDR3 DNA is TGTGCCAGCAGCTTGCCCCGCGGCGGGACAGGGGGCTTTGAGCAGTTCTTC. It yields the protein CASSLPRGGTGGFEQFF.

The V gene is TRBV28, the J gene TRBJ2-7, with TRBD1 identical over 10 bases. The CDR3 covers 15 residues. V was clipped by 6 bases and J by 1 base; unmatched bases: 6. Germline V gene sequence: CDR1 MDHEN, CDR2 SYDVKM. The CDR3 protein is CASSTQGQGSYEQYF. The CDR3, as DNA: TGTGCCAGCAGCACGCAGGGACAGGGGTCCTACGAGCAGTACTTC. Filled out from reference TRBV28 and TRBJ2-7, the complete variable domain reads DVKVTQSSRYLVKRTGEKVFLECVQDMDHENMFWYRQDPGLGLRLIYFSYDVKMKEKGDIPEGYSVSREKKERFSLILESASTNQTSMYLCASSTQGQGSYEQYFGPGTRLTVT.

The CDR3 reads CASSPSGGTAQETQYF. CDR3 in DNA: TGTGCCAGCAGCCCCAGCGGCGGTACAGCACAAGAGACCCAGTACTTC. V gene TRBV4-2 combines with J gene TRBJ2-5, with a weak D call TRBD2 (5 bases). The germline V gene has CDR1 LGHNA and CDR2 YNFKEQ. Trimming cost V 4 bases and J 2 bases, with 17 bases left between them. This CDR3 is 16 amino acids long.

The V and J genes are TRBV28 and TRBJ2-3, with 8 bases fitting TRBD2. In germline, CDR1 is MDHEN, CDR2 SYDVKM. V lost 2 bases, J lost 3 bases, and 1 base stayed unmatched. The CDR3 covers 14 residues. Here the CDR3 DNA reads TGTGCCAGCAGTTTAGGCGGGAGGACAGATACGCAGTATTTT. This gives the protein CASSLGGRTDTQYF.

The rearrangement uses TRBV29-1 and TRBJ2-5, with D perhaps matching TRBD2 (5 bases). The germline CDR1 and CDR2 sequences are SQVTM and ANQGSEA. V lost 4 bases and J 1 base, leaving 10 bases between the germline ends. CDR3 size: 13 residues. The CDR3, as DNA: TGCAGCGTTGGACTACTCAGCCAAGAGACCCAGTACTTC. Protein product: CSVGLLSQETQYF.

The sample holds a few counts of this clone. V and J are TRBV5-5 and TRBJ1-4, with D tentatively TRBD1 (6 bases). Germline CDR1 is SGHKS and CDR2 is YYEKEE (reference sequence). V shed 4 bases and J shed 8 bases, with 15 bases lying between them. The CDR3 sequence is 14 residues long. The CDR3 DNA sequence: TGTGCCAGCAGCGTTCCCGGGACATCAGAAAAACTGTTTTTT. Protein sequence: CASSVPGTSEKLFF.

This clone was detected a few times. The chain uses TRBV5-1 and TRBJ2-7; possibly TRBD2 for D (6 bases). The germline V gene has CDR1 SGHRS and CDR2 YFSETQ. Trimming cost V 4 bases and J 6 bases, with 17 bases left between them. CDR3 length: 14 residues. CDR3 region: CASSAGTYLSEQYF. As DNA, the CDR3 is TGCGCCAGCAGCGCCGGGACTTACCTTTCCGAGCAGTACTTC. Combining the CDR3 with reference TRBV5-1 and TRBJ2-7 gives the whole variable domain KAGVTQTPRYLIKTRGQQVTLSCSPISGHRSVSWYQQTPGQGLQFLFEYFSETQRNKGNFPGRFSGRQFSNSRSEMNVSTLELGDSALYLCASSAGTYLSEQYFGPGTRLTVT.

This clone came up once. The junction does not match germline at one end; this may be a read error. Other DNA sequences of this sample code for an identical CDR3. V usage is TRBV25-1 and J usage is TRBJ2-7; 9 nucleotides match TRBD1. The germline gives CDR1 MGHDK, CDR2 SYGVNS. This CDR3 has 14 amino acids. CDR3 region: CASSTGTGRYEQYF. The CDR3 DNA reads TGTGCCAGCAGCACCGGGACAGGGCGTTACGAGCAGTATTTC.

V gene TRBV5-5 combines with J gene TRBJ1-2; the D gene is possibly TRBD1 (5 bases). CDR3 size: 17 residues. The V end lost 0 bases, the J end lost 1 base, and 16 bases lay between the germline ends. In germline, CDR1 is SGHKS, CDR2 YYEKEE (reference sequence). The CDR3 DNA follows: TGTGCCAGCAGCTTGGAGGGACTTACCACCCTTAACTATGGCTACACCTTC. This sequence encodes CASSLEGLTTLNYGYTF.

This clone was detected only once. J is TRBJ1-5 and V is TRBV6-1, with D hard to call. Germline values: CDR1 MNHNS, CDR2 SASEGT. Trimming took 7 bases from V and 0 from J, leaving 10 bases between them. The CDR3 runs 14 residues. The CDR3 DNA reads TGTGCCAGCAACCAACCTTATAGCAATCAGCCCCAGCATTTT. Translated, it gives CASNQPYSNQPQHF.

This chain joins TRBV28 and TRBJ2-7, with D uncertain. The CDR3 spans 15 residues. Germline V gene sequence: CDR1 MDHEN, CDR2 SYDVKM. The V and J ends lost 6 bases and 1 base respectively, with 16 bases between them. The CDR3 bases are TGTGCCAGCAGCCGCAGGCGCGCCGCATCCTACGAGCAGTACTTC. Translation: CASSRRRAASYEQYF.

Of note for this clone: Other DNA sequences in the same sample also yield this CDR3. The chain uses TRBV5-1 and TRBJ2-1; D is perhaps TRBD1 (5 bases). Trimming took off 4 bases at V and 0 bases at J, with 11 bases between the two ends. Germline V gene lookup returns CDR1 SGHRS and CDR2 YFSETQ. The length of the CDR3 is 15 residues. CDR3 nucleotides: TGCGCCAGCAGCCAAGACAGTAGCTCCTACAATGAGCAGTTCTTC. Translation gives CASSQDSSSYNEQFF.

The chain joins TRBV18 to TRBJ2-5, with D unclear. The CDR3 runs 16 residues. V was clipped by 1 base and J by 5 bases, with 17 bases between them. The germline V gene encodes CDR1 KGHSH and CDR2 LQKENI. CDR3 region: CASSPRRADPAETQYF. DNA of the CDR3: TGTGCCAGCTCACCACGAAGGGCGGACCCGGCGGAGACCCAGTACTTC.

This clone was seen only a few times. The chain couples TRBV7-8 to TRBJ2-7, with 7 bases identical to TRBD1. This CDR3 has 14 residues. The V segment lost 3 bases and the J segment 2 bases; nucleotides outside the gene matches: 4. Germline V gives CDR1 SGHVS, CDR2 FQNEAQ. The CDR3 DNA reads TGTGCCAGCAGCTTCACAGGGGTACCCTACGAGCAGTACTTC. The encoded protein is CASSFTGVPYEQYF.

The V gene is TRBV2, the J gene TRBJ1-5; 7 bases are shared with TRBD1. The V gene's germline CDR1 is SNHLY and CDR2 FYNNEI. J gave up 6 bases and V 6 bases, and 8 bases lay outside the gene matches. The CDR3 spans 14 residues. The DNA of the CDR3 is TGTGCCAGCAGGGGACAGTTGCAGGGTCAGCCCCAGCATTTT. This codes for CASRGQLQGQPQHF.

In its sample, this clone was seen once. This sample includes further DNA sequences coding for the same CDR3. V usage is TRBV29-1 and J usage is TRBJ1-2; TRBD1 matches 7 bases. CDR3 length: 13 residues. Per the germline V gene, CDR1 is SQVTM and CDR2 is ANQGSEA. After removal of 6 bases from V and 2 bases from J, the junction contained 6 bases not matched to a gene. CDR3 sequence: CSVSLTGNYGYTF. CDR3 in DNA: TGCAGCGTCTCTTTGACAGGGAACTATGGCTACACCTTC.

This clone has a count of ten or more. V gene TRBV29-1 combines with J gene TRBJ2-7, with TRBD1 identical over 8 bases. CDR1 and CDR2 from the germline V gene are SQVTM and ANQGSEA. The CDR3 is made up of 16 amino acids. The J segment lost 0 bases and the V segment lost 0 bases, leaving 7 bases of the junction unmatched. The CDR3 loop reads CSVEDWGTGGSYEQYF. The CDR3 DNA reads as TGCAGCGTTGAAGATTGGGGCACAGGGGGCTCCTACGAGCAGTACTTC.